Listed here is a single T cell receptor beta chain. This specimen comes from a study of blood T cell repertoires in COVID-19. Study overall: There were acute and convalescent COVID-19 samples, and they came from the United States, Italy and Spain. T cells, B-cell-depleted T cells, or PBMCs supplied cDNA or gDNA.

In the original processing: It was from reference gene primer amplification that nucleated cell counts were estimated. Sequencing used immunoSEQ multiplex PCR; TCRdb keeps in-frame clones, though not all of them. The V and J calls and clone size are taken from that table; D and trimming were inferred from the DNA. The data contain 60,000 to 95,000 clones, around nine tenths of them seen just once; the ten biggest clones take up about 6%. The trim removed 4 bases at V and 1 base at J, leaving 10 bases unmatched. This CDR3 has 18 amino acids. Per germline, CDR1 ENHRY and CDR2 SYGVKD. The clonotype was recovered from a human donor in a cohort sampled during active COVID-19. The sample was peripheral blood. The chain recombines TRBV10-3 with TRBJ1-1, with TRBD1 matching over 12 bases. In DNA form, the CDR3 reads TGTGCCATCAGTGGGGGACAGGGGGCAGGGTCGGGGAACACTGAAGCTTTCTTT. It translates to CAISGGQGAGSGNTEAFF.